This T cell receptor beta chain was sequenced during a study of beta chain features in type 1 diabetes. TCRB transcripts that were expressed got sequenced, as all of the isolated RNA had been reverse transcribed. Read counts averaged roughly 3.7 million for samples of naive, central memory and regulatory T cells. Data came from immunoSEQ multiplex PCR; TCRdb stores just in-frame clones and leaves some out. The data show about 900,000 clones, 15% to 20% seen once. Sorted CD4+ subsets: naive, central memory, regulatory, stem cell-like memory (CD45RO/CCR7/CD25/CD127/CD95/CD27 panel). Germline V gives CDR1 SQVTM, CDR2 ANQGSEA. The CDR3 extends over 13 amino acids. The junction had 4 bases not matched to a gene; V was cut back by 3 bases and J by 5 bases.

Specimen: naive CD4+ T cells from blood. This TCR derives from a young woman in good health. The V call is TRBV29-1, the J call TRBJ1-5, with 7 bases identical to TRBD1. CDR3 in amino acids: CSVEQGEDQPQHF. The CDR3 DNA sequence: TGCAGCGTTGAGCAGGGGGAAGATCAGCCCCAGCATTTT.